This is a list of T cell receptor beta chains from one sample in a study of CD8+ T cells in alopecia areata. Clones were read by immunoSEQ multiplex PCR, and TCRdb kept only the in-frame ones, dropping some. The table lists about 150,000 clones, around 62% of them singletons. Material for sequencing was CD8+ T cells sorted from blood. These receptors were obtained from a human donor in good health. Both conserved end residues are part of each CDR3. A D gene is named only where the DNA matches it firmly. Clone size is not always given. Where it is, it says once, few, many or a class for expanded clones.

>.|TRBJ2-3|once|TRBV30
TGTGCCTGGTTACCTCCGGGACCCCCTTACGTAGTCCGCACAGATACGCAGTATTTT
CAWLPPGPPYVVRTDTQYF
>TRBD1|TRBJ2-7|.|TRBV12-5
TGTGCTAGTGGGCGGAACCGGACAGGGCCGGACGAGCAGTACTTC
CASGRNRTGPDEQYF
>.|TRBJ2-1|.|TRBV27
TGTGCCAGCACTTACAGTTTGAGCTCCTACAATGAGCAGTTCTTC
CASTYSLSSYNEQFF
>.|TRBJ2-5|.|TRBV6-1
TGTGCCAGCAGTGAAGCGGGGGGCTGGGAGACCCAGTACTTC
CASSEAGGWETQYF
>TRBD2|TRBJ2-2|.|TRBV7-8
TGTGCCAGCAGCGCTAGCGGCGGGGAGCTGTTTTTT
CASSASGGELFF
>.|TRBJ2-1|.|TRBV9
TGTGCCAGCAGCGACCCCGAGGCACCCTACAATGAGCAGTTCTTC
CASSDPEAPYNEQFF
>.|TRBJ1-1|.|TRBV6-5
TGTGCCAGCCTATCTGGGAGCACTGAAGCTTTCTTT
CASLSGSTEAFF
>TRBD2|TRBJ2-3|.|TRBV6-5
TGTGCCAGCACCACTAGCGGGGCCCTAGGATCGCAGTATTTT
CASTTSGALGSQYF
>.|TRBJ2-1|.|TRBV29-1
TGCAGCGTTTCCGGACCGACCGAGGGTAGCTCCTACAATGAGCAGTTCTTC
CSVSGPTEGSSYNEQFF
>.|TRBJ2-7|.|TRBV6-5
TGTGCCAGCAGCCTACTAGACAGGAAGAACTACGAGCAGTACTTC
CASSLLDRKNYEQYF
>TRBD2|TRBJ2-3|.|TRBV5-6
TGTGCCAGCAGCTTAGGACGGCTAGCGGGAGGTGTAGATACGCAGTATTTT
CASSLGRLAGGVDTQYF
>.|TRBJ1-2|.|TRBV27
TGTGCCAGCCGGCCCGCGGGGGGCGGCACCTATGGCTACACCTTC
CASRPAGGGTYGYTF
>.|TRBJ1-2|.|TRBV29-1
TGCAGCGTGCTCCAGGAGGGCGGCTACACCTTC
CSVLQEGGYTF
>TRBD1|TRBJ2-7|.|TRBV29-1
TGCAGCGCGGATCCCGGGACAGGGAACCACGAGCAGTACTTC
CSADPGTGNHEQYF
>TRBD1|TRBJ1-4|few|TRBV11-1
TGTGCCAGCAGCCGCCGGGACAGGAATGAAAAACTGTTTTTT
CASSRRDRNEKLFF
>.|TRBJ2-7|.|TRBV5-1
TGCGCCAGCAGCCTCCGACTGGGAAGCTCCTACGAGCAGTACTTC
CASSLRLGSSYEQYF
>.|TRBJ2-7|few|TRBV29-1
TGCAGCGTTGATCTAGAAACCGGAGAGCAGTACTTC
CSVDLETGEQYF
>.|TRBJ2-7|.|TRBV5-1
TGCGCCAGCAGCTTGGGAGGCTACGAGCAGTACTTC
CASSLGGYEQYF
>TRBD2|TRBJ2-7|.|TRBV29-1
TGCAGCGTTCCTTCTAGCGGGACCCTCTCCGAGCAGTACTTC
CSVPSSGTLSEQYF